The clone carrying this TCR beta chain has more than one count but fewer than ten. Its antigen is undetermined. This sample stems from a study of post-analysis software for immune sequencing data. Germline V gene sequence: CDR1 SGHRS, CDR2 YFSETQ. The CDR3 loop spans 16 amino acids. Overall study results and limits: Compared with controls, patients had more of about 5 TRBV segments, including TRBV5-6, TRBV5-1 and TRBV20-1.

Unique molecular identifiers were built into the TCR beta cDNA libraries. In TCRdb, the PCR reads were re-called with MiXCR into one record per CDR3 protein. The data contain under 650,000 distinct CDR3 sequences, roughly 40% of them singletons. The sequence came from a girl between 5 and 17 years old with multiple sclerosis. Sequenced input: blood. This rearrangement joins TRBV5-1 to TRBJ2-7; 7 nucleotides agree with TRBD2. The DNA matches TRBJ2-5 better at its end, which makes the J call doubtful. Here the CDR3 reads CASSLGRLAVGETQYF. As DNA, the CDR3 is TGCGCCAGCAGCTTGGGGAGGCTAGCGGTAGGGGAGACCCAGTACTTC.